The sequence of this T cell receptor beta chain was determined in a study of post-analysis software for immune sequencing data. General study results and limits: Roughly five TRBV segments, including TRBV5-6, TRBV5-1 and TRBV20-1, were more frequent in patients than controls.

Germline CDR1 and CDR2: SGHAT and FQNNGV. The V and J ends lost 4 bases and 6 bases respectively, with 23 bases between them. CDR3 size: 17 residues. Carried by the TCR beta cDNA libraries were unique molecular identifiers. TCRdb reanalysed the PCR reads using MiXCR and keeps one entry per CDR3 protein. Of 750,000 to 950,000 distinct CDR3 sequences in the sample, approximately 53% were seen once. This clonotype has only a few counts. The antigen is unknown. Sequencing input: blood. The source is a girl aged 10 to 17 with multiple sclerosis. The rearrangement links TRBV11-2 to TRBJ2-3; TRBD2 might be the D (5 bases). DNA for the CDR3: TGTGCCAGCAGCTCGCCTTCCGGCGGAGGCGTCCGCGATACGCAGTATTTT. Its translation is CASSSPSGGGVRDTQYF.